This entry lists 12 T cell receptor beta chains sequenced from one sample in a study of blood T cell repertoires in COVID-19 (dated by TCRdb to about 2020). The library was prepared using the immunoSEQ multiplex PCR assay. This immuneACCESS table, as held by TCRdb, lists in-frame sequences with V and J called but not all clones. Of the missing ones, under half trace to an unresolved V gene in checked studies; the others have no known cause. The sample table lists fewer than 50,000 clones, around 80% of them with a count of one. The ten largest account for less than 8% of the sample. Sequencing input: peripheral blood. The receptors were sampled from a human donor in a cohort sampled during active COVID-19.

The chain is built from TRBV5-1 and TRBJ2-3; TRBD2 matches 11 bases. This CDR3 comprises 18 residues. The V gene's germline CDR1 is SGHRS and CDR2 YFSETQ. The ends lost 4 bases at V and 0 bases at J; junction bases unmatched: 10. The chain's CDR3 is CASSPSSSGRRSTDTQYF. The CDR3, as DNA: TGCGCCAGCAGCCCGTCGTCTAGCGGGAGGAGGAGCACAGATACGCAGTATTTT.

CDR3 amino acids: CATSGSSGQETQYF. The CDR3 DNA follows: TGTGCCACCAGCGGGAGTAGCGGACAAGAGACCCAGTACTTC. The rearrangement joins TRBV24-1 to TRBJ2-5, with D possibly matching TRBD2 (6 bases). The CDR3 totals 14 residues. The germline V gene encodes CDR1 KGHDR and CDR2 SFDVKD. Trimming took 7 bases from V and 2 from J, leaving 13 bases between them.

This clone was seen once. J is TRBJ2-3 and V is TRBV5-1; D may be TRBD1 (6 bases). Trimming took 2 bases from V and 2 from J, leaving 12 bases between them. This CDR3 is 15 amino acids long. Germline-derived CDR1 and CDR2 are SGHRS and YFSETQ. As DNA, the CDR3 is TGCGCCAGCAGCTTACAGGGACAAACCACAGATACGCAGTATTTT. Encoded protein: CASSLQGQTTDTQYF.

The CDR3 spells CATSDTPQGRNEQFF. The CDR3 DNA is TGTGCCACCAGTGATACCCCCCAGGGGCGTAATGAGCAGTTCTTC. The chain joins TRBV24-1 to TRBJ2-1; D might be TRBD1 (6 bases). V shed 3 bases and J shed 7 bases, with 15 bases lying between them. This CDR3 comprises 15 residues. Germline V gene lookup returns CDR1 KGHDR and CDR2 SFDVKD.

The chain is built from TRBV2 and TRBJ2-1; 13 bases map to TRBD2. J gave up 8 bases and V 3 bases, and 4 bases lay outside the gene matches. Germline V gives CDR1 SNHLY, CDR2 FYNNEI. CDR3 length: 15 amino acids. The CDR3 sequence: CASSENGLAGDEQFF. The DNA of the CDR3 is TGTGCCAGCAGTGAGAATGGACTAGCGGGAGATGAGCAGTTCTTC. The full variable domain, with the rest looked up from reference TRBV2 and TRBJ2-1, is EPEVTQTPSHQVTQMGQEVILRCVPISNHLYFYWYRQILGQKVEFLVSFYNNEISEKSEIFDDQFSVERPDGSNFTLKIRSTKLEDSAMYFCASSENGLAGDEQFFGPGTRLTVL.

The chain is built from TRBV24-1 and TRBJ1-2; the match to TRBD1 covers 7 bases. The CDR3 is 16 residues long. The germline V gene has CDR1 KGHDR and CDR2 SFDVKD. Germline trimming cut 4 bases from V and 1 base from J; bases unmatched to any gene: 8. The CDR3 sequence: CATSDPGQKSNYGYTF. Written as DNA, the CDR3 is TGTGCCACCAGTGACCCGGGACAGAAGAGTAACTATGGCTACACCTTC.

The CDR3 nucleotides read TGCGCCAGCAGCTTCGACAGGGGGGGTAATGAAAAACTGTTTTTT. It codes for CASSFDRGGNEKLFF. The chain is built from TRBV5-1 and TRBJ1-4; TRBD1 matches at 9 bases. Germline V gene data show CDR1 as SGHRS and CDR2 as YFSETQ. This CDR3 is 15 amino acids long. Unmatched junction bases numbered 3, after V lost 2 bases and J lost 4 bases.

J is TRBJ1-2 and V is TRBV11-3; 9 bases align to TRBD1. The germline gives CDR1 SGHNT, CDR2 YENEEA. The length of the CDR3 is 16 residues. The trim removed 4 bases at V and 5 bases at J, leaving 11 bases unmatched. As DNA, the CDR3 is TGTGCCAGCAGCTCTTCTTCCGACAGGGGGAGATATGGCTACACCTTC. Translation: CASSSSSDRGRYGYTF.

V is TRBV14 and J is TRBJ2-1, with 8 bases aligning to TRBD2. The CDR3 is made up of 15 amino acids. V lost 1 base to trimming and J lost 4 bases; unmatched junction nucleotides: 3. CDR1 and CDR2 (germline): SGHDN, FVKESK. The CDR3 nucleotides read TGTGCCAGCAGCCAAGTTGGGACTAGATACAATGAGCAGTTCTTC. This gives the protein CASSQVGTRYNEQFF.

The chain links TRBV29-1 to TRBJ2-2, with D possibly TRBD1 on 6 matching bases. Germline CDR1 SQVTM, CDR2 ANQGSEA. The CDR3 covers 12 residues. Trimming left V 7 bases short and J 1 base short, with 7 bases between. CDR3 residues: CSAGQNTGELFF. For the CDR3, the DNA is TGCAGCGCGGGACAGAACACCGGGGAGCTGTTTTTT.

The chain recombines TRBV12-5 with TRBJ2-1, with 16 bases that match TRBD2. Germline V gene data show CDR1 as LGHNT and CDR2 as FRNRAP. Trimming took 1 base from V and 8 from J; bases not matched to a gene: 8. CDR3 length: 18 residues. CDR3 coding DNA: TGTGCTAGTGGTTTGGGTCCCCCGGGACTAGCGGGAGGGTATGAGCAGTTCTTC. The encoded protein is CASGLGPPGLAGGYEQFF.

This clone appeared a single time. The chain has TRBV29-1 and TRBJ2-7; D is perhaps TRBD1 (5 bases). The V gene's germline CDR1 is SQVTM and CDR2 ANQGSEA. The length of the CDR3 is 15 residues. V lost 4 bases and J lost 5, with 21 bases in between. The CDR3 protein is CSVAVPGRSINEQYF. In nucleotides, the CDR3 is TGCAGCGTTGCGGTCCCAGGGCGGAGTATCAACGAGCAGTACTTC.